This T cell receptor beta chain comes out of a study of molecular identifiers for immune sequencing clone quantification. Germline V gene sequence: CDR1 MGHRA, CDR2 YSYEKL. CDR3 length: 15 residues. A word on this clonotype: This sequence may be a read error, since a much larger clone differs from it by one base.

In TCRdb, the PCR reads were re-called with MiXCR into one record per CDR3 protein. The sample has around 89,000 distinct CDR3 sequences; around 19% are singletons. The chain is built from TRBV4-1 and TRBJ2-5; D is unresolved. The sample comprised naive CD8+ T cells from blood, with Jurkat cell RNA spiked in. Subset given: FACS-sorted CD8+CD4-CCR7+CD45RA+ naive T cells. This clonotype originated in a human donor in good health. Some libraries in this study had Jurkat cell RNA spiked in. This chain's CDR3 is CASSQDLARGETRYF. The CDR3 DNA reads as TGCGCCAGCAGCCAAGATTTGGCTAGAGGAGAGACCCGGTACTTC.